This is a list of T cell receptor beta chains from one sample in a study of blood T cell repertoires in COVID-19. Some clones are missing from TCRdb's copy, which holds only in-frame ones; the method was immunoSEQ multiplex PCR. The table shows tens of thousands of clones, with 88% occurring only once. Source material: peripheral blood. These receptors were taken from a man aged 60 to 69 with active COVID-19. The CDR3 runs from the conserved cysteine through the conserved F or W. D genes are given only for firm matches. The size entry is marked missing in some rows and otherwise reads once, few, many or a size class.

-,TRBJ1-5,TRBV9,TRBD1,CASSVGQGNQPQHF
-,TRBJ2-1,TRBV6-5,TRBD2,CASSSPLAGSYNEQFF
-,TRBJ2-3,TRBV7-2,-,CASSLGEVAGTQYF
-,TRBJ2-3,TRBV3-1/TRBV3-2,-,CASSPGGVQPTDTQYF
-,TRBJ1-3,TRBV6-5,-,CASSYRRSSGNTIYF
-,TRBJ2-5,TRBV2,TRBD1,CASRAGTGRQETQYF
-,TRBJ2-1,TRBV6-5,TRBD2,CASSYSRRGDYEQFF
few,TRBJ1-1,TRBV19,TRBD1,CATRDRGVTEAFF
-,TRBJ2-7,TRBV20-1,TRBD2,CSASSRTSDIYEQYF
-,TRBJ1-2,TRBV29-1,-,CSVEDAGRRGYTF
-,TRBJ1-2,TRBV4-1,TRBD1,CASSQSAKDRVRGYTF
-,TRBJ2-1,TRBV11-2,-,CASSLGGAMDEQFF
-,TRBJ2-7,TRBV14,TRBD1,CASRGQGYHEQYF
few,TRBJ1-2,TRBV3-1/TRBV3-2,TRBD1,CASSPGQGANYGYTF
-,TRBJ1-1,TRBV5-1,TRBD1,CASKPGQGSANTEAFF
-,TRBJ2-3,TRBV6-5,-,CASSLRDTDTQYF
-,TRBJ1-6,TRBV11-2,-,CASSLGGSYNSPLHF
-,TRBJ1-5,TRBV19,TRBD1,CASRGTGGNQPQHF
-,TRBJ2-5,TRBV7-3,-,CASSQGRETQYF
-,TRBJ2-1,TRBV5-1,TRBD2,CASSSPRDGRTSGTVHEQFF
-,TRBJ2-3,TRBV7-8,TRBD2,CASSLLAGRSQYF
-,TRBJ2-5,TRBV2,TRBD1,CASSYRGETQYF
-,TRBJ1-3,TRBV29-1,-,CSVAEGNTIYF
-,TRBJ2-7,TRBV6-2/TRBV6-3,TRBD2,CASSLPGRGGYEQYF
-,TRBJ1-1,TRBV7-8,TRBD1,CASSSRQGRTEAFF
-,TRBJ1-2,TRBV7-9,TRBD1,CASSPGTGVLGYTF
-,TRBJ2-7,TRBV7-2,TRBD2,CASSRTPGLAGGPGYEQYF
-,TRBJ1-4,TRBV6-1,-,CASSEIGGFGREKLFF
-,TRBJ2-2,TRBV30,-,CALQVNTGELFF
-,TRBJ2-7,TRBV3-1/TRBV3-2,-,CASSQGNEQYF
-,TRBJ1-5,TRBV18,TRBD1,CASSPVSLTGGNQPQHF
-,TRBJ2-3,TRBV11-2,-,CASSASTLTLDTQYF
-,TRBJ2-5,TRBV2,-,CASRMDSAGIETQYF
-,TRBJ1-2,TRBV5-1,-,CASSLSGDSYGYTF
-,TRBJ1-2,TRBV30,-,CAWSGHRGGYTF
-,TRBJ2-3,TRBV7-3,-,CASSLIATDTQYF
-,TRBJ1-1,TRBV10-3,TRBD1,CAIRPQGTNTEAFF
-,TRBJ1-2,TRBV30,TRBD1,CAWFKGGEGSYGYTF
-,TRBJ2-5,TRBV7-9,TRBD2,CASSPRVAGAPETQYF
-,TRBJ2-7,TRBV11-2,TRBD2,CASSSRTSGRGYYEQYF
once,TRBJ2-7,TRBV19,TRBD1,CASSEQGADEQYF
-,TRBJ2-3,TRBV5-4,TRBD2,CASSLLAGGPDTQYF
-,TRBJ1-1,TRBV20-1,-,CSASGAAGAMATEAFF
-,TRBJ2-7,TRBV5-1,-,CASSLAWRAYEQYF
-,TRBJ1-3,TRBV5-1,-,CASSSLSGNTIYF
-,TRBJ2-7,TRBV24-1,TRBD2,CATSDPIQQLAGEGNEQYF
-,TRBJ2-2,TRBV6-4,TRBD2,CASTSSGGTGELFF
-,TRBJ2-2,TRBV12-5,TRBD1,CASGLPRQGADVGELFF
-,TRBJ1-2,TRBV6-5,TRBD1,CASRDRANYGYTF
-,TRBJ2-7,TRBV7-2,-,CASSLGAGPSYEQYF
-,TRBJ2-3,TRBV11-2,-,CASSFIRLTDTQYF
once,TRBJ2-1,TRBV11-2,TRBD2,CASSYLAGAYNEQFF
-,TRBJ2-2,TRBV5-5,TRBD2,CATSGRAGELFF
-,TRBJ1-2,TRBV2,-,CASGSRGMGYTF
-,TRBJ2-1,TRBV7-6,TRBD1,CASSLAPGGAGSSYNEQFF
few,TRBJ1-5,TRBV27,-,CASSPLLTDQPQHF
-,TRBJ2-7,TRBV3-1/TRBV3-2,TRBD2,CASSHLAGTSYEQYF
-,TRBJ2-7,TRBV7-3,TRBD1,CASSLAGGSSYEQYF
-,TRBJ2-1,TRBV24-1,TRBD2,CATSDSPGLAGGNEQFF